This T cell receptor (beta chain) was retrieved from a study of shared clonotypes between healthy human individuals. Study details: Donors, aged 18 to 49, were a couple of women and a few men. The study used three CD4 naive, three CD4 memory, two CD8 naive and one CD8 memory plate per donor.

Study-wide findings and caveats: Compared with memory subsets, naive subsets generally had larger estimated richness.

V lost 6 bases and J lost 2, with 14 bases in between. The CDR3 sequence is 14 residues long. The germline V gene has CDR1 MNHEY and CDR2 SMNVEV (reference sequence). CD45RO-negative cells were positively selected for CCR7, leaving out terminally differentiated effector memory CD45RA+ cells. The assay was carried out at the deep level. Libraries were prepared by immunoSEQ multiplex PCR; TCRdb keeps only in-frame clonotypes and omits some of them. This sample has about 2.2 million clones, with just over 90% found just once. This clone appeared once. Its antigen is not identified. The J gene is TRBJ2-7, the V gene TRBV27, with D tentatively TRBD1 (6 bases). The TCR comes from a man younger than 30 in good health. Some clones in this sample may be carry-over from other donors' samples. Input material: naive CD8+ T cells from PBMCs. The CDR3 reads CASSPYRDAYEQYF. Here the CDR3 DNA reads TGTGCCAGCAGCCCCTACAGGGATGCCTACGAGCAGTACTTC.